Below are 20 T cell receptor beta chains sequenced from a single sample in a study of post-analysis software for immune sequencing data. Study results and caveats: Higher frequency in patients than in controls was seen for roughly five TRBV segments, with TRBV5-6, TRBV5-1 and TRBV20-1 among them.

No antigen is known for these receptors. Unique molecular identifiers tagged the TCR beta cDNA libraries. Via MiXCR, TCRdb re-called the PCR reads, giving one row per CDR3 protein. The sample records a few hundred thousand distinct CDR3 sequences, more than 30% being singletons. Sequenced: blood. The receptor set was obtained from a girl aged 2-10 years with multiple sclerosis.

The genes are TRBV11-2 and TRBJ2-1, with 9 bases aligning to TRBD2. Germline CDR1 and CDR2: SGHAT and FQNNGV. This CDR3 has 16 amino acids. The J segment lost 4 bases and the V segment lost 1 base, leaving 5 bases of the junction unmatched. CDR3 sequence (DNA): TGTGCCAGCAGCTTAGGGGTTAGCGGGGGATACAATGAGCAGTTCTTC. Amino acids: CASSLGVSGGYNEQFF. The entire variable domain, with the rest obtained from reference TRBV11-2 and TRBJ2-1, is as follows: EAGVAQSPRYKIIEKRQSVAFWCNPISGHATLYWYQQILGQGPKLLIQFQNNGVVDDSQLPKDRFSAERLKGVDSTLKIQPAKLEDSAVYLCASSLGVSGGYNEQFFGPGTRLTVL.

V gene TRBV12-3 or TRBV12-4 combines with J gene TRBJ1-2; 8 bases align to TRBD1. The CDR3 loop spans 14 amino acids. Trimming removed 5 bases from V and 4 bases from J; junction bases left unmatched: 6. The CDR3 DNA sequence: TGTGCCAGCAGTGCCAGGGGGCGCGGCTATGGCTACACCTTC. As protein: CASSARGRGYGYTF.

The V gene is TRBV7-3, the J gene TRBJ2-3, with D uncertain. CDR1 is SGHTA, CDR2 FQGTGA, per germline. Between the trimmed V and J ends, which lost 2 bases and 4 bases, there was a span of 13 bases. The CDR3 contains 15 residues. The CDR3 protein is CASSLANSLADTQYF. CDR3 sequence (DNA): TGTGCCAGCAGCTTAGCGAACAGCTTGGCAGATACGCAGTATTTT.

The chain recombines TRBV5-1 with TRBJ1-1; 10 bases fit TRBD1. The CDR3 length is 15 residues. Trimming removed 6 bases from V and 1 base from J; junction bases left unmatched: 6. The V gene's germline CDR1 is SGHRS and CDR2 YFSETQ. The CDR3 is CASNPRTGGNTEAFF. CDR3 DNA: TGCGCCAGCAACCCCAGGACAGGGGGGAACACTGAAGCTTTCTTT. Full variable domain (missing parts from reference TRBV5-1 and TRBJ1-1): KAGVTQTPRYLIKTRGQQVTLSCSPISGHRSVSWYQQTPGQGLQFLFEYFSETQRNKGNFPGRFSGRQFSNSRSEMNVSTLELGDSALYLCASNPRTGGNTEAFFGQGTRLTVV.

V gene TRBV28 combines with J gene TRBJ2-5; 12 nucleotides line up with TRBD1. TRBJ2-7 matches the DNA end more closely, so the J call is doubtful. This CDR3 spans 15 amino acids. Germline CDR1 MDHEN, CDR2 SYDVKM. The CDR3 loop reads CASSPSGTGGPEQYF. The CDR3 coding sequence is TGTGCCAGCAGTCCATCCGGGACAGGGGGCCCCGAGCAGTACTTC.

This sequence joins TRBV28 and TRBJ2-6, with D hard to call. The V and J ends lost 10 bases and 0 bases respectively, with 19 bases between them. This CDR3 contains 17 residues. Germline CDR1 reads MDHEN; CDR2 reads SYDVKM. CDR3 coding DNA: TGTGCCACCCCGAGCGACCCCGCGGACTCTGGGGCCAACGTCCTGACTTTC. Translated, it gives CATPSDPADSGANVLTF.

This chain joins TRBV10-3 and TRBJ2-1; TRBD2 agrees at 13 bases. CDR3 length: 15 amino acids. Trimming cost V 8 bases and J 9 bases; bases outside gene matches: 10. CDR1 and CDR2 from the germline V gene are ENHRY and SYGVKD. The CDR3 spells CAIAWTSGSGGEQFF. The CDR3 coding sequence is TGTGCCATCGCATGGACTAGCGGGAGTGGGGGTGAGCAGTTCTTC.

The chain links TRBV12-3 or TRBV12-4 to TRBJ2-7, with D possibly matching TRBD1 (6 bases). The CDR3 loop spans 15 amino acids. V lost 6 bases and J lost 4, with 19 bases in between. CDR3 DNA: TGTGCCAGCAGCTCCGGGTCTACAGGGCTTTACGAGCAGTACTTC. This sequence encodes CASSSGSTGLYEQYF.

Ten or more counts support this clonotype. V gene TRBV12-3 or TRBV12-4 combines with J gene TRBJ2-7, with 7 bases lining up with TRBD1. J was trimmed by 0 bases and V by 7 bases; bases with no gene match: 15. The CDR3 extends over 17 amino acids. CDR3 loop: CASTTNRGQTTSYEQYF. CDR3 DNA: TGTGCCAGCACCACTAACAGGGGCCAGACAACCTCCTACGAGCAGTACTTC.

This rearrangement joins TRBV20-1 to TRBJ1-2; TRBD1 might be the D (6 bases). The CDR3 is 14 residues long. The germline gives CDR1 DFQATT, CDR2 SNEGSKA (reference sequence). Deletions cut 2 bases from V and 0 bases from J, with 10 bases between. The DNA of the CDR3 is TGCAGTGCTAGACCGGGACACTCTAACTATGGCTACACCTTC. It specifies CSARPGHSNYGYTF.

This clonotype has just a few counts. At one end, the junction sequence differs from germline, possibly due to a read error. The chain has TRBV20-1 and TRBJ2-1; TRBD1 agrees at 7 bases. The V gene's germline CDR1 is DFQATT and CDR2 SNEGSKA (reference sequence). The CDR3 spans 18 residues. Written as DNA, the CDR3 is TGCAGTGCTAGAGAGTTGGCAGGGGGTCGTAGCTCCTGCAATGAGCAGTTCTTC. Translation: CSARELAGGRSSCNEQFF.

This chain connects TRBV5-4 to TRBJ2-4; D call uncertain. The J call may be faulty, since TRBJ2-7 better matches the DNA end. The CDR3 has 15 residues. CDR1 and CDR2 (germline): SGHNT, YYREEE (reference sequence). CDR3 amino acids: CASSLERVLPYEQYF. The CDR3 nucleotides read TGTGCCAGCAGCTTGGAACGGGTCCTCCCCTACGAGCAGTACTTC.

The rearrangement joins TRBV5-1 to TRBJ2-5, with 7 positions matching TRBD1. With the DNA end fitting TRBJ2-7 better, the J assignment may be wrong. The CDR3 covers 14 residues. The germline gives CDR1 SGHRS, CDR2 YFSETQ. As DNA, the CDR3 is TGCGCCAGCAGCTTGGTCGGGACAGACTACGAGCAGTACTTC. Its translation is CASSLVGTDYEQYF.

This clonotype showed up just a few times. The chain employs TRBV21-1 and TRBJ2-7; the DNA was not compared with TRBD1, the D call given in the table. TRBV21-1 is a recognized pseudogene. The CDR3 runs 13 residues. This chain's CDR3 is CASSDRTGHEQYF. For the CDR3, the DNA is TGTGCCAGCAGCGACCGGACAGGTCACGAGCAGTACTTC.

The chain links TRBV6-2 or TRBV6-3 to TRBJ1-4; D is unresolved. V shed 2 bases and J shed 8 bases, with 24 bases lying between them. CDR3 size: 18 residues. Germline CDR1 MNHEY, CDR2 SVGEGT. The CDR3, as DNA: TGTGCCAGCAGTTACAAAGGGCTGCTAAGTCGATATTCGGAAAAACTGTTTTTT. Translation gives CASSYKGLLSRYSEKLFF.

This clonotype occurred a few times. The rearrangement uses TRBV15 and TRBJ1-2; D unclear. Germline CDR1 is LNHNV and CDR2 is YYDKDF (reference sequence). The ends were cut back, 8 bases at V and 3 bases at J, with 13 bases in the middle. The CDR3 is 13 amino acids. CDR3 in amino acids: CATSPGWDYGYTF. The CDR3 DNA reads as TGTGCCACCTCTCCCGGTTGGGACTATGGCTACACCTTC.

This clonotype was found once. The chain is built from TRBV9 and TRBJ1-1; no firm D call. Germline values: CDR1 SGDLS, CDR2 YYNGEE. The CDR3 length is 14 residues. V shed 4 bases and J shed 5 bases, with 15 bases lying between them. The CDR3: CASSPVPGGTEAFF. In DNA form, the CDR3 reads TGTGCCAGCAGCCCCGTCCCCGGTGGTACTGAAGCTTTCTTT.

Written as DNA, the CDR3 is TGTGCCAGCAGTTTATTCTGGAGCTCCTACGAGCAGTACTTC. Translated: CASSLFWSSYEQYF. The gene calls are TRBV28 and TRBJ2-7, with unresolved D. CDR1 is MDHEN and CDR2 is SYDVKM in the germline V gene. V dropped 1 base and J dropped 0 bases, with 7 bases sitting between them. This CDR3 region has 14 residues.

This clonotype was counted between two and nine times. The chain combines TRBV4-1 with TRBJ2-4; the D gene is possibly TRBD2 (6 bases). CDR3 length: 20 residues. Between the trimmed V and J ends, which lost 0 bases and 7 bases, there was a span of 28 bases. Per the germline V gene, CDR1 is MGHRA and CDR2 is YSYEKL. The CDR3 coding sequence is TGCGCCAGCAGCCAAGACATCGCGGTTTTGGGGAATGCGGGGCGGAACATTCAGTACTTC. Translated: CASSQDIAVLGNAGRNIQYF.

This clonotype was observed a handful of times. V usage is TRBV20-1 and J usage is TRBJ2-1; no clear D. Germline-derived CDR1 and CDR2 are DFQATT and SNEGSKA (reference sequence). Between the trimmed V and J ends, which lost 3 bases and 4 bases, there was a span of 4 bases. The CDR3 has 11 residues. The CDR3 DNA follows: TGCAGTGCTAGGGGATACAATGAGCAGTTCTTC. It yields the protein CSARGYNEQFF.